The clone carrying this T cell receptor beta chain was seen a handful of times. Antigen unknown. The PCR contained 60 Vbeta and 13 Jbeta primers. Authors' processing steps: About 11 million shared chains were among the 80 million or so unique TCR beta chains that a later analysis counted. The data were produced by immunoSEQ multiplex PCR, yet TCRdb's version contains in-frame clones alone and is incomplete. The V and J calls and clone size were taken over from that table, and D and trimming were inferred from the DNA. The sample holds about 120,000 clones, around 74% seen once. These data come from a study of cytomegalovirus exposure and HLA in healthy donors. Regarding the study as a whole: Reported results showed that the classifier diagnosed cytomegalovirus status with high specificity and sensitivity.

Germline-derived CDR1 and CDR2 are LGHNA and YNFKEQ. V lost 1 base and J lost 1, with 7 bases in between. This CDR3 is built from 14 residues. This TCR was recovered from a woman aged 18-29 years in good health and CMV-seronegative. This chain links TRBV4-2 with TRBJ1-1; the D is unclear. Sequencing was performed on PBMCs. Here the CDR3 reads CASSQGAWNTEAFF. CDR3 coding DNA: TGTGCCAGCAGCCAAGGGGCATGGAACACTGAAGCTTTCTTT.